These T cell receptor beta chains were read from a single sample in a study of T-cell memory formation after mild COVID-19. MiXCR, applied by TCRdb to the 5' RACE reads, yields one record per CDR3 protein. The sample lists about 250,000 distinct CDR3 sequences; roughly 17% were seen once. Input material: PBMCs or a T cell subset sorted from them (not recorded which). The receptors were sampled from a man aged 18 to 35 who had mild COVID-19 (a few samples of this study predate the infection). Cell type and time point are not known. Both conserved end residues are part of each CDR3. Each record gives: D gene, V gene, CDR3 length, J gene, CDR3 protein. A D gene is named only where the DNA matches it firmly.

>TRBD1|TRBV6-2/TRBV6-3|12|TRBJ1-6
CASRRDSSPLHF
>-|TRBV30|14|TRBJ2-3
CAWSVVRGTDTQYF
>-|TRBV7-2|18|TRBJ2-6
CASNRFFYRLSGANVLTF
>-|TRBV7-2|14|TRBJ1-1
CASSLYEGNTEAFF
>TRBD2|TRBV20-1|16|TRBJ2-1
CSARPLRGGPFNEQFF
>-|TRBV4-1|13|TRBJ1-1
CASSLGPLTEAFF
>-|TRBV3-1|15|TRBJ1-1
CASSRTRGDGTEAFF
>TRBD1|TRBV7-7|14|TRBJ2-7
CASSPGGAGYEQYF
>-|TRBV27|14|TRBJ2-7
CASSFEGGPYEQYF
>-|TRBV7-3|16|TRBJ1-5
CASSLNTDHSNQPQHF
>-|TRBV6-5|14|TRBJ2-3
CASSYSPTADTQYF
>-|TRBV20-1|13|TRBJ2-7
CSASQGPTYEQYF
>-|TRBV2|12|TRBJ1-1
CASRGASTEAFF
>-|TRBV4-1|16|TRBJ2-3
CASSQEAFPSTDTQYF
>-|TRBV6-5|11|TRBJ2-7
CASSWGPEQYF
>TRBD1|TRBV14|12|TRBJ1-1
CASSQDRVEAFF
>-|TRBV19|13|TRBJ2-7
CASSPGVIYEQYF
>TRBD1|TRBV20-1|13|TRBJ1-5
CSADQGEGQPQHF
>-|TRBV12-3/TRBV12-4|14|TRBJ2-6
CASSPGVGANVLTF
>TRBD1|TRBV7-9|15|TRBJ2-7
CASSSRTGRVYEQYF
>-|TRBV4-2|14|TRBJ2-7
CASSQRGGPGEQYF
>-|TRBV4-3|14|TRBJ2-1
CASSQTGTRDEQFF
>-|TRBV6-5|16|TRBJ1-3
CSSSYWGNLAGNTIYF
>TRBD1|TRBV28|16|TRBJ1-1
CASSQGTGGLNTEAFF
>-|TRBV19|14|TRBJ2-1
CASSIQAGDNEQFF
>-|TRBV11-1|14|TRBJ2-7
CASSAQEASYEQYF
>TRBD1|TRBV4-1|15|TRBJ1-5
CASSRGDRGIQPQHF
>TRBD2|TRBV6-5|18|TRBJ2-3
CASSYVGVGGGVTDTQYF
>-|TRBV5-1|19|TRBJ2-1
CASSLRDMGPESSYNEQFF
>TRBD1|TRBV11-2|16|TRBJ2-5
CASSLTRTGGSETQYF
>TRBD1|TRBV27|15|TRBJ2-3
CASSLSTGAPDTQYF
>-|TRBV7-3|16|TRBJ2-2
CASSSNRDDGTGELFF
>TRBD1|TRBV9|15|TRBJ2-7
CASSPWGQRRDEQYF
>TRBD2|TRBV5-1|14|TRBJ2-3
CASSLGTSGDTQYF
>TRBD1|TRBV12-3/TRBV12-4|17|TRBJ1-1
CASSRWTGMNMNTEAFF
>-|TRBV6-1|14|TRBJ2-7
CASSEGGAAYEQYF
>TRBD1|TRBV9|14|TRBJ1-4
CASSGQGAGEKLFF
>-|TRBV7-9|15|TRBJ1-1
CASSLDGGAGTEAFF
>-|TRBV18|13|TRBJ1-1
CASSPVFNTEAFF
>TRBD2|TRBV7-2|16|TRBJ2-3
CASSLGGTSGGHTQYF